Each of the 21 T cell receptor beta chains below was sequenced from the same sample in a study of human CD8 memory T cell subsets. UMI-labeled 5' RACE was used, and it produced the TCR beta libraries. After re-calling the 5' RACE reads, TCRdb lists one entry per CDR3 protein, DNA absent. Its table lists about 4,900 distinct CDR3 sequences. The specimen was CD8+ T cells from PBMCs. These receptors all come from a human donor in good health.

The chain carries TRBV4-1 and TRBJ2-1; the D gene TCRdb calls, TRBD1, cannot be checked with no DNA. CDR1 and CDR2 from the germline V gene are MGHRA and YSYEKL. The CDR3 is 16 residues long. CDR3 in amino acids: CASSQAEGGSYNEQFF.

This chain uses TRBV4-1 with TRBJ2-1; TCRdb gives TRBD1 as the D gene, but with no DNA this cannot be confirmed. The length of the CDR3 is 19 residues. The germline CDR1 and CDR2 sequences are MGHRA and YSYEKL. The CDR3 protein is CASSPHPSGRGDSYNEQFF.

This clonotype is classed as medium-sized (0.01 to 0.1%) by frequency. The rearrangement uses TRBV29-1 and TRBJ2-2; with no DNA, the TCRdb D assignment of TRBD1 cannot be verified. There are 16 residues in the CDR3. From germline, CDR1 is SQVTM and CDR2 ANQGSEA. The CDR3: CSVEDPPGTNTGELFF.

This chain's CDR3 is CASSRTSIYNEQFF. This chain joins TRBV3-1 and TRBJ2-1; TCRdb designates TRBD2, a call that cannot be tested without DNA. This CDR3 has 14 amino acids. Germline CDR1 is LGHDT and CDR2 is YNNKEL (reference sequence).

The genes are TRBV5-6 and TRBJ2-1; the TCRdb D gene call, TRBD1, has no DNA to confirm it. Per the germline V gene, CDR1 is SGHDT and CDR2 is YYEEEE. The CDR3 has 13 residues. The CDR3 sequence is CASSLGQGYEQFF.

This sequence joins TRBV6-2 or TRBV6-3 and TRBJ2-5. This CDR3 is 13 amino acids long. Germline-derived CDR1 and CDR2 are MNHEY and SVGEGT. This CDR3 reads CATVQAPQETQYF.

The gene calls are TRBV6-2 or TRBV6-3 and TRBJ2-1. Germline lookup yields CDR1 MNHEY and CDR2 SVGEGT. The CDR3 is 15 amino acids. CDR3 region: CASSYQETTYNEQFF.

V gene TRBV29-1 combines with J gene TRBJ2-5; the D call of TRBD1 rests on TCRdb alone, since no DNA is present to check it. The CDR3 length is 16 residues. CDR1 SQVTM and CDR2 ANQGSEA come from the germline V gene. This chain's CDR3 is CSASGTGTGMGETQYF.

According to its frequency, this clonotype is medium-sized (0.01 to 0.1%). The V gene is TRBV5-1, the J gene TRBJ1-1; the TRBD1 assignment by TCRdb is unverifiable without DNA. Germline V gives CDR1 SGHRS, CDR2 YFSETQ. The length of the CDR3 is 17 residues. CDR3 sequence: CASSPGVSGPLNTEAFF.

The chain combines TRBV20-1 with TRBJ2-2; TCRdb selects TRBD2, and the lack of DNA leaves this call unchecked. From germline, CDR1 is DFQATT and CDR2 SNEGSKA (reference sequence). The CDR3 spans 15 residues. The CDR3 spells CSARDGLADTGELFF.

The CDR3 sequence: CASSEGTGYETQYF. The chain uses TRBV6-4 and TRBJ2-3; TCRdb proposes TRBD2, but this gene call is untestable without DNA. The CDR3 totals 14 residues. Germline loops: CDR1 MRHNA, CDR2 SNTAGT.

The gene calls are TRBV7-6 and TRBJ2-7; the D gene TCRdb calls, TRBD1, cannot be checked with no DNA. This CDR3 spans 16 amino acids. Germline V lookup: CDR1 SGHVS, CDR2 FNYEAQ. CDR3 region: CASSSQGRASTYEQYF. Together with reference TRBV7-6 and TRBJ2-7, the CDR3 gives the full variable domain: GAGVSQSPRYKVTKRGQDVALRCDPISGHVSLYWYRQALGQGPEFLTYFNYEAQQDKSGLPNDRFSAERPEGSISTLTIQRTEQRDSAMYRCASSSQGRASTYEQYFGPGTRLTVT.

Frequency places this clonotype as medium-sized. CDR3 loop: CASMIAGALEQYF. The J gene is TRBJ2-7, the V gene TRBV2. Looked up from germline, CDR1 is SNHLY and CDR2 is FYNNEI. CDR3 length equals 13 residues.

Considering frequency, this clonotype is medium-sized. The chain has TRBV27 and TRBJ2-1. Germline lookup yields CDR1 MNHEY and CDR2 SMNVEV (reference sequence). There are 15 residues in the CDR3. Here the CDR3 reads CASSFEQSSYNEQFF.

The CDR3 is CASSPPGSGNTIYF. The V and J genes are TRBV7-2 and TRBJ1-3; TCRdb gives TRBD1 as the D gene, but with no DNA this cannot be confirmed. Per the germline V gene, CDR1 is SGHTA and CDR2 is FQGNSA. There are 14 residues in the CDR3.

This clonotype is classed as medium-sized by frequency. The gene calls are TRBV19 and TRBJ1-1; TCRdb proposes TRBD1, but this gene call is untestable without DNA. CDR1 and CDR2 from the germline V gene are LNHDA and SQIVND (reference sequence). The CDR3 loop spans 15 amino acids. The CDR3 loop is CASSISGTGGTEAFF.

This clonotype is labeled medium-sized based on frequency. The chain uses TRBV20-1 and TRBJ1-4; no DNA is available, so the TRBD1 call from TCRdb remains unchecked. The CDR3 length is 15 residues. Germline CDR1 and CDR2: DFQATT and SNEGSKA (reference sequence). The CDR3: CSARLTGTGNEKLFF.

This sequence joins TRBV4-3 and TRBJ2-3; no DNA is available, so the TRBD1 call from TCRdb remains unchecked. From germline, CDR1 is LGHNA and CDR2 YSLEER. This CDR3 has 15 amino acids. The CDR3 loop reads CASSQGATEGDTQYF.

The CDR3 spells CASSSVLDRIMDNYGYTF. The chain carries TRBV6-2 or TRBV6-3 and TRBJ1-2; TCRdb's D call, TRBD1, is unchecked because there is no DNA. This CDR3 spans 18 amino acids. Germline CDR1 is MNHEY and CDR2 is SVGEGT.

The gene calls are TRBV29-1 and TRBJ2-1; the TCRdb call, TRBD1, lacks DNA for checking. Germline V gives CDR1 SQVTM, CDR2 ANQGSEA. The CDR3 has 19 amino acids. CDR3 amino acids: CSVEGGVGDAGHIYNEQFF.

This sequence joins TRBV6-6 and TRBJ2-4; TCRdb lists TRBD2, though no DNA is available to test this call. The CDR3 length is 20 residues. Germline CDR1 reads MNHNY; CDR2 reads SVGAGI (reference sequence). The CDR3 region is CASSYSSLAGGRRAKNIQYF.